A single sample is the source of the 3 T cell receptor beta chains below, sequenced in a study of blood T cell repertoires in COVID-19. The repertoire was sequenced with immunoSEQ multiplex PCR; TCRdb's copy has only in-frame clones and lacks some. The repertoire consists of 15,000 to 25,000 clones, with 70% to 90% occurring once and the leading ten covering roughly 30%. The sample comprised peripheral blood. The receptor source for this set is a human donor with active COVID-19. The donor label of this sample is uncertain.

The chain employs TRBV21-1 and TRBJ2-3; no DNA check was done on the table's D call, TRBD2. TRBV21-1 is designated a pseudogene. This CDR3 contains 19 residues. CDR3 in DNA: TGTGCCAGCAGCCCCGAGACTAGCGGGAGGGCCGGTAGCACAGATACGCAGTATTTT. This gives the protein CASSPETSGRAGSTDTQYF.

This clone was seen only once. The V and J genes are TRBV18 and TRBJ1-5; maybe TRBD1 (5 bases). Germline CDR1 reads KGHSH; CDR2 reads LQKENI. V was trimmed by 2 bases and J by 3 bases, leaving 11 bases between them. The CDR3 is made up of 15 amino acids. Here the CDR3 reads CASSPDRAPNQPQHF. DNA of the CDR3: TGTGCCAGCTCACCAGACAGAGCCCCCAATCAGCCCCAGCATTTT.

This rearrangement joins TRBV18 to TRBJ2-6, with TRBD1 matching over 8 bases. This CDR3 is built from 15 residues. Germline V gene data show CDR1 as KGHSH and CDR2 as LQKENI. The V segment lost 6 bases and the J segment 4 bases; nucleotides outside the gene matches: 5. CDR3 in DNA: TGTGCCAGCTCGACGACAGGGGACGGGGCCAACGTCCTGACTTTC. It codes for CASSTTGDGANVLTF.